This TCR beta chain is drawn from a study of T cells in tuberculosis. Study summary: This South African cohort compared adolescents with or without latent tuberculosis against adults with active tuberculosis.

General study points: Shorter CDR3-alpha in active tuberculosis partly drove smaller distances. Active tuberculosis alpha repertoires lay closer to GMM-specific TCRs than controls'. Classification accuracy was around 90% (AUROC over 0.85) with the GMM-specific repertoire.

This CDR3 contains 15 residues. Trimming cost V 8 bases and J 9 bases; bases outside gene matches: 9. Germline values: CDR1 MGHRA, CDR2 YSYEKL. Sequenced by immunoSEQ multiplex PCR; TCRdb stores in-frame clones only, minus some. The sample yields more than 35,000 clones, about 94% seen once. This clone was seen only a few times. Its specificity is not known. This rearrangement joins TRBV4-1 to TRBJ1-6; TRBD1 aligns across 11 bases. Sequencing used PBMCs. This clonotype was obtained from a donor between 10 and 29 years old with latent tuberculosis or without tuberculosis infection. Some clones in this sample may be carry-over from other donors' samples. The CDR3: CASVNAGTGGSPLHF. CDR3 DNA: TGCGCCAGCGTCAACGCCGGGACAGGGGGTTCACCCCTCCACTTT.